This T cell receptor beta chain was profiled in a study of T cell repertoires in cytomegalovirus infection. Study as a whole: Indicated by public TCR beta signatures were CMV infection and matching HLA type. Study findings and constraints: Across the ex vivo response, the dominant clonotypes were HLA-C-restricted CMV-specific TCR beta clonotypes.

The V and J ends lost 2 bases and 4 bases respectively, with 11 bases between them. CDR3 length equals 14 residues. Germline assignment: CDR1 MNHEY and CDR2 SVGAGI. TCRdb processed the reads anew with MiXCR; each CDR3 protein has one entry. The table lists some 300,000 distinct CDR3 sequences, roughly 15% of them singletons, with 8.8% in the top ten. This clonotype has at least ten counts. Its antigen is unidentified. Material for sequencing was PBMCs. This sequence originates from a human donor in good health (CMV status not recorded). Some clones in this sample may be carry-over from other donors' samples. The chain recombines TRBV6-5 with TRBJ1-2; no clear D. For the CDR3, the DNA is TGTGCCAGCAGTTACCGGTTGGCAGGCTATGGCTACACCTTC. Amino acids: CASSYRLAGYGYTF.